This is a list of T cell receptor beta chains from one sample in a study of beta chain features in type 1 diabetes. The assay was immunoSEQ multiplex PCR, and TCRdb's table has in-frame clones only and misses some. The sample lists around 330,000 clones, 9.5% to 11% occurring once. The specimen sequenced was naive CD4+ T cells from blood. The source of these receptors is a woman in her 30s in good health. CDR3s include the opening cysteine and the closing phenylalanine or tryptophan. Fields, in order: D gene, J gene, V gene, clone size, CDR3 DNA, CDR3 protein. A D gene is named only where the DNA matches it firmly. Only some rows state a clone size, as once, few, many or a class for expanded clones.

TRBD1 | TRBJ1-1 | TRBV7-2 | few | TGTGCCAGCAGCATTTCGCAGGGGGCACAAACTGAAGCTTTCTTT | CASSISQGAQTEAFF
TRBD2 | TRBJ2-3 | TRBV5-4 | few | TGTGCCAGCAGCACGGCGAGCGGGAGAACTAGGGATACGCAGTATTTT | CASSTASGRTRDTQYF
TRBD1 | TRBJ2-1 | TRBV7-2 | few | TGTGCCAGCAGCAGGGACAGCCACAATGAGCAGTTCTTC | CASSRDSHNEQFF
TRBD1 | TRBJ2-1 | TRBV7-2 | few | TGTGCCAGCAGCTTAGGTGGGACAGTTAACAATGAGCAGTTCTTC | CASSLGGTVNNEQFF
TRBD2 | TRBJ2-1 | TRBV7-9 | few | TGTGCCAGCAGCTCATTTACAAGAACCGGGACTAGCGGGAACAATGAGCAGTTCTTC | CASSSFTRTGTSGNNEQFF
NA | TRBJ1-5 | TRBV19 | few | TGTGCCAGTAGGACAGTCCTTAATAGCAATCAGCCCCAGCATTTT | CASRTVLNSNQPQHF
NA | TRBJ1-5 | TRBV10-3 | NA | TGTGCCGTTGGGGCGAACGATCAGCCCCAGCATTTT | CAVGANDQPQHF
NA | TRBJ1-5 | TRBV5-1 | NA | TGCGCCAGCAGCTTCACAGGTCTCGGTCAGCCCCAGCATTTT | CASSFTGLGQPQHF
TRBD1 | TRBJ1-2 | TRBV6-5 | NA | TGTGCCAGCTCTAATGGACAGGGTACCTATGGCTACACCTTC | CASSNGQGTYGYTF
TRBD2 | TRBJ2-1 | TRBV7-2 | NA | TGTGCCAGCAGCGGACTAGCGGCGCGCAATGAGCAGTTCTTC | CASSGLAARNEQFF
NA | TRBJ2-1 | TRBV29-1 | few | TGCAGCGACTACAGGGGGGGCAATGAGCAGTTCTTC | CSDYRGGNEQFF
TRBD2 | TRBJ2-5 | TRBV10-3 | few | TGTGCCATCAGTGACTCGGGACTAGCGGTACAAGAGACCCAGTACTTC | CAISDSGLAVQETQYF
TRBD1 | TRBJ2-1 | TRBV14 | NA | TGTGCCAGCAGCCAAGCGACAGGGATCAGGAATGAGCAGTTCTTC | CASSQATGIRNEQFF
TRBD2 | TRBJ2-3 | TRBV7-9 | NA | TGTGCCAGCAGCCCCCAAGGCGGGAGAGGCACAGATACGCAGTATTTT | CASSPQGGRGTDTQYF
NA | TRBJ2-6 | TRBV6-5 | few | TGTGCCAGCATTTCGGGGACTGGGGCCAACGTCCTGACTTTC | CASISGTGANVLTF
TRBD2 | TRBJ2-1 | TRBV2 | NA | TGTGCCAGCAGTGGACTAGCGGCATACAATGAGCAGTTCTTC | CASSGLAAYNEQFF
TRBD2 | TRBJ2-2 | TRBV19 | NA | TGTGCCAGTAGTCGGACTAGCGGCGGGGCCGGGGAGCTGTTTTTT | CASSRTSGGAGELFF
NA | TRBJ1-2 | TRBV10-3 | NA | TGTGCCATCAACCCGGGGGGAACCTATGGCTACACCTTC | CAINPGGTYGYTF
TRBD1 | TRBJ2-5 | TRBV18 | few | TGTGCCAGCTCACCGCGGGACAGGGGGCGGGAGACCCAGTACTTC | CASSPRDRGRETQYF
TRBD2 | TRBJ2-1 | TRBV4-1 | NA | TGCGCCAGCAGCCACCAAGCGGGGACCAGTTACAATGAGCAGTTCTTC | CASSHQAGTSYNEQFF
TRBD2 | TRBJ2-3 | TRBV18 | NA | TGTGCCAGCTCAACTAGCGGGAGTGCTAGCACAGATACGCAGTATTTT | CASSTSGSASTDTQYF
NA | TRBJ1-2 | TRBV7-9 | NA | TGTGCCAGCAGCCAAACAGGGCTTCGGGGCTACACCTTC | CASSQTGLRGYTF
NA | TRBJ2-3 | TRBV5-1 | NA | TGCGCCAGCAGCTACCGGACAGAAGCAGATACGCAGTATTTT | CASSYRTEADTQYF
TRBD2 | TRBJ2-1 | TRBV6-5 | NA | TGTGCCAGCAGGGAAGCGGGAGGGCCGAATGAGCAGTTCTTC | CASREAGGPNEQFF
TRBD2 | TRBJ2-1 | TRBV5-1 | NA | TGCGCCAGCACCATAGGGGGACTAGTATCGAGTGAGCAGTTCTTC | CASTIGGLVSSEQFF
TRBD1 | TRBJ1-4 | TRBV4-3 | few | TGCGCCAGCAGCCAGAACAGGGGTAATCGGGATAGTGAAAAACTGTTTTTT | CASSQNRGNRDSEKLFF
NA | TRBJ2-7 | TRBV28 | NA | TGTGCCAGCAGTCCGTTAGGGAGAGAGCAGTACTTC | CASSPLGREQYF
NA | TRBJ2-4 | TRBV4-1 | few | TGCGCCAGCAGCCAAGAGATATCGCGCAAAGCCAAAAACATTCAGTACTTC | CASSQEISRKAKNIQYF
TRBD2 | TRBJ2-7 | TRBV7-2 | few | TGTGCCAGCAGCTCCGTGGCGGGAGGGTGGAGCGAGCAGTACTTC | CASSSVAGGWSEQYF
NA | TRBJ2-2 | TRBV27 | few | TGTGCCAGCAGTCCCCTCGGGGCCGGGGAGCTGTTTTTT | CASSPLGAGELFF
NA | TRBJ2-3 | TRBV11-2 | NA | TGTGCCAGCAGCTTATTGGGGGGAGACGGCACAGATACGCAGTATTTT | CASSLLGGDGTDTQYF
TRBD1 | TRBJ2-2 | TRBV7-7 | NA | TGTGCTAGCAGCTTGAACCCTCAGGGGGCCGGGGAGCTGTTTTTT | CASSLNPQGAGELFF
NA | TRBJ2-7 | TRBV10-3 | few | TGTGCCATTAGTACCGGACAGACAAGCTACGAGCAGTACTTC | CAISTGQTSYEQYF
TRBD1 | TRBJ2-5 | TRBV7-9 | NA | TGTGCCAGCACCCTCAAGAACCGACGGGACAGCCAAGAGACCCAGTACTTC | CASTLKNRRDSQETQYF
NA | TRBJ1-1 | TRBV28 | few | TGTGCCACCTCGGGAGGAGGGGGGTGGGACACTGAAGCTTTCTTT | CATSGGGGWDTEAFF
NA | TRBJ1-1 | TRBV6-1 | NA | TGTGCCAGCTTCGCGGACTGGGGTGAAGCTTTCTTT | CASFADWGEAFF
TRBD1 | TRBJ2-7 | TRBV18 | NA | TGTGCCAGCTCACCACGAAGGGGGACAGGGACCTACGAGCAGTACTTC | CASSPRRGTGTYEQYF
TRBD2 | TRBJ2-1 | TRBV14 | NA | TGTGCCAGCAGCCTCGGACTAGCGGGGGGTGAGCAGTTCTTC | CASSLGLAGGEQFF
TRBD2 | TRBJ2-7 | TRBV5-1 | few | TGCGCCAGCAGCTCCTATAGCGGGAGCTCCTACGAGCAGTACTTC | CASSSYSGSSYEQYF
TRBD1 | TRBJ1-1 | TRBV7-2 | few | TGTGCCAGCAACAAACAGGGGGCAGGGATGAACACTGAAGCTTTCTTT | CASNKQGAGMNTEAFF
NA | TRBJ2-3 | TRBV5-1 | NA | TGCGCCAGCAGCTTGGTTGGGGGCGACTCTGTAGGCACAGATACGCAGTATTTT | CASSLVGGDSVGTDTQYF
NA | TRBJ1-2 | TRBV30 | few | TGTGCCTGGACCCCGCAGGGTAACAGGGTGGAAAGGGACTACACCTTC | CAWTPQGNRVERDYTF
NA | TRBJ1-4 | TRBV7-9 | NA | TGTGCCAGCAGCGTACAGGGAAAAAACGAAAAACTGTTTTTT | CASSVQGKNEKLFF
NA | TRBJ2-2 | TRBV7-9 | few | TGTGCCGGGGGGACCGGGGAGCTGTTTTTT | CAGGTGELFF
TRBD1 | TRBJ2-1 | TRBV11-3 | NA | TGTGCCAGCAGCGCGGAAGGGACAGGGCTATACAATGAGCAGTTCTTC | CASSAEGTGLYNEQFF
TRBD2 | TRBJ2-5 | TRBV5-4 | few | TGTGCCAGCCGGACTAGCGGGAACCAAGAGACCCAGTACTTC | CASRTSGNQETQYF
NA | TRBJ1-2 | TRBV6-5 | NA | TGTGCCAGCAGTTACGACGCGGGGAACTATGGCTACACCTTC | CASSYDAGNYGYTF
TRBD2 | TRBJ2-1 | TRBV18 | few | TGTGCCAGCTCACCCCGGACTAGCGGGACCAATGAGCAGTTCTTC | CASSPRTSGTNEQFF
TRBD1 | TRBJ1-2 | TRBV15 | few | TGTGCCACCAGCATACAAATCGGGACAGGTGGCGGCTACACCTTC | CATSIQIGTGGGYTF
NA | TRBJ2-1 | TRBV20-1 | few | TGCAGTGCTAACGGTGATATTAAGCAGTTCTTC | CSANGDIKQFF
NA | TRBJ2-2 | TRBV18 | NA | TGTGCCAGCTCACCGGTGGACAGATCGAACACCGGGGAGCTGTTTTTT | CASSPVDRSNTGELFF
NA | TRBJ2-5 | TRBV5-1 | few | TGCGCCAGCAGCTTTAAGAGCGCCCAAGAGACCCAGTACTTC | CASSFKSAQETQYF
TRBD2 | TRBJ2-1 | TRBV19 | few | TGTGCCAGTAGTGGGAGGGGACTTATCAATGAGCAGTTCTTC | CASSGRGLINEQFF
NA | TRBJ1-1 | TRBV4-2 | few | TGTGCCAGCAGCCGGCCGGACAGGAACACTGAAGCTTTCTTT | CASSRPDRNTEAFF
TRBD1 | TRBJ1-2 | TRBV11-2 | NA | TGTGCCAGCAGCACTCGACAGGGAAGCTATGGCTACACCTTC | CASSTRQGSYGYTF
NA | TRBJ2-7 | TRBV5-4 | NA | TGTGCCAGCAGGCCAACTAGCTCCTACGAGCAGTACTTC | CASRPTSSYEQYF
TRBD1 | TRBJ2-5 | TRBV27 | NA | TGTGCCAGCAGTTTCTCAATGACAGGGCAAGGAGAGACCCAGTACTTC | CASSFSMTGQGETQYF